These T cell receptor beta chains were read from a single sample in a study of shared clonotypes between healthy human individuals. Sequenced by immunoSEQ multiplex PCR; TCRdb stores in-frame clones only, minus some. In the table there are about 490,000 clones, 79% of which are singletons. Sequencing was carried out using PBMCs. Every receptor here comes from a woman aged 40 to 50 in good health. Some clones in this sample may be carry-over from other donors' samples. Each CDR3 is given with its conserved first and last residue. Each record gives: clone size, D gene, J gene, V gene, CDR3 DNA, CDR3 protein. D genes are given only for firm matches. The size entry is marked missing in some rows and otherwise reads once, few, many or a size class.

>-|-|TRBJ2-7|TRBV21-1
TGTGCCAGCAGCAAAGGGTCTCCGTTTCCACCTTCCCATCTGGCGGAGCAGTACTTC
CASSKGSPFPPSHLAEQYF
>-|-|TRBJ1-5|TRBV7-2
TGTGCCAGCAGCTTAGATTACCGCAATCAGCCCCAGCATTTT
CASSLDYRNQPQHF
>-|TRBD1|TRBJ1-4|TRBV18
TGTGCCAGCTCACCATTTGGGACAGGGATTGCAACTAATGAAAAACTGTTTTTT
CASSPFGTGIATNEKLFF
>-|-|TRBJ2-7|TRBV11-2
TGTGCCAGCAGCTTATCAAGGTCCTACGAGCAGTACTTC
CASSLSRSYEQYF
>-|-|TRBJ2-3|TRBV27
TGTGCCAGCAGCACCGACCATTTAGTAGTTAGCACAGATACGCAGTATTTT
CASSTDHLVVSTDTQYF
>-|-|TRBJ1-2|TRBV7-9
TGTGCCAGCAGGAAAATAACAGGGTCGAGCTATGGCTACACCTTC
CASRKITGSSYGYTF
>-|-|TRBJ1-2|TRBV18
TGTGCCAGCTCACCACGGCGGGGGGCAGACTATGGCTACACCTTC
CASSPRRGADYGYTF
>once|-|TRBJ2-1|TRBV11-3
TGTGCCAGCAGCTTAGAGGCGGGTAGCGGTGAGCAGTTCTTC
CASSLEAGSGEQFF
>-|-|TRBJ2-1|TRBV7-8
TGTGCCAGCAGCTTAGGAGGGGATCACAATGAGCAGTTCTTC
CASSLGGDHNEQFF
>-|TRBD1|TRBJ2-3|TRBV19
TGTGCCAGTAGTCAAAACGACAGGGACACAGATACGCAGTATTTT
CASSQNDRDTDTQYF
>-|-|TRBJ2-4|TRBV4-3
TGCGCCAGCAGCCAAGAGTTCGGAGGCAGAGCCAAAAACATTCAGTACTTC
CASSQEFGGRAKNIQYF
>few|TRBD1|TRBJ2-2|TRBV18
TGTGCCAGCTCACCGGACAGGGGACCAGCGGCCAACACCGGGGAGCTGTTTTTT
CASSPDRGPAANTGELFF
>once|-|TRBJ1-2|TRBV6-5
TGTGCCAGCAAGGGGTCGGGCTATGGCTACACCTTC
CASKGSGYGYTF
>few|-|TRBJ2-3|TRBV7-2
TGTGCCAGCAGCTTCGGGACACAGGACACAGATACGCAGTATTTT
CASSFGTQDTDTQYF
>-|-|TRBJ2-3|TRBV7-3
TGTGCCAGCAGCTCCGGACATAGCGGAGGTAGCACAGATACGCAGTATTTT
CASSSGHSGGSTDTQYF
>-|TRBD1|TRBJ2-3|TRBV10-3
TGTGCCATCACCGTAGCCCCGACAGGGGGTCGCACAGATACGCAGTATTTT
CAITVAPTGGRTDTQYF
>-|-|TRBJ1-1|TRBV2
TGTGCCAGCAGTGAAGTCTACAGGGTTGACACTGAAGCTTTCTTT
CASSEVYRVDTEAFF
>-|-|TRBJ1-3|TRBV6-5
TGTGCCAGCAGAAGGACGGGAGCCTCTGGAAACACCATATATTTT
CASRRTGASGNTIYF
>many|-|TRBJ2-3|TRBV20-1
TGCAGCGGGACTAGCACAGATACGCAGTATTTT
CSGTSTDTQYF
>few|TRBD1|TRBJ2-5|TRBV19
TGTGCCAGTAGTCAACAGGGGGGTCAAGAGACCCAGTACTTC
CASSQQGGQETQYF
>-|TRBD1|TRBJ1-1|TRBV6-1
TGTGCCGTACGGCCGGAGGACAGGGTAGACACTGAAGCTTTCTTT
CAVRPEDRVDTEAFF
>-|TRBD2|TRBJ2-2|TRBV6-1
TGTGCCAGCAGCCCCCTAGCGGGAGGGCCTTCGGGGCTGTTTTTT
CASSPLAGGPSGLFF
>-|TRBD1|TRBJ2-3|TRBV29-1
TGCAGCGTTGGTTGGTCAGGGGGCAGAGATACGCAGTATTTT
CSVGWSGGRDTQYF
>-|-|TRBJ2-5|TRBV19
TGTGCCAGCAGCGCCGGGGACACGCAAGAGACCCAGTACTTC
CASSAGDTQETQYF
>-|TRBD1|TRBJ2-1|TRBV15
TGTGCCACCTCGAGCACCGGGACAGGGAACAATGAGCAGTTCTTC
CATSSTGTGNNEQFF
>-|-|TRBJ2-3|TRBV2
TGTGCCAGCAGTGAACTGGGAGATACGCAGTATTTT
CASSELGDTQYF
>few|-|TRBJ2-3|TRBV20-1
TGCAGTGCTACTAGCACAGATACGCAGTATTTT
CSATSTDTQYF
>many|-|TRBJ2-1|TRBV7-7
TGTGCCAGCAGCTTAGAGTCGTCCTCGAACCAGTTCTTC
CASSLESSSNQFF
>-|TRBD2|TRBJ2-5|TRBV7-2
TGTGCCAGCAGCCGCGAGGGGGGACTAGCACGTGGAAAGGAGACCCAGTACTTC
CASSREGGLARGKETQYF
>-|-|TRBJ2-7|TRBV30
TGTGCCTGGCACGAGCGCGAGCAGTACTTC
CAWHEREQYF
>once|TRBD1|TRBJ2-5|TRBV5-4
TGTGCCAGCAGTTCTCAGGACAGGTTGAAAGAGTACTTC
CASSSQDRLKEYF
>-|TRBD1|TRBJ2-6|TRBV27
TGTGCCAGCAGATCTCAGGGGGCTGGGGCCAACGTCCTGACTTTC
CASRSQGAGANVLTF
>-|-|TRBJ1-1|TRBV10-3
TGTGCCATCAGTGAGACACATATGAACACTGAAGCTTTCTTT
CAISETHMNTEAFF